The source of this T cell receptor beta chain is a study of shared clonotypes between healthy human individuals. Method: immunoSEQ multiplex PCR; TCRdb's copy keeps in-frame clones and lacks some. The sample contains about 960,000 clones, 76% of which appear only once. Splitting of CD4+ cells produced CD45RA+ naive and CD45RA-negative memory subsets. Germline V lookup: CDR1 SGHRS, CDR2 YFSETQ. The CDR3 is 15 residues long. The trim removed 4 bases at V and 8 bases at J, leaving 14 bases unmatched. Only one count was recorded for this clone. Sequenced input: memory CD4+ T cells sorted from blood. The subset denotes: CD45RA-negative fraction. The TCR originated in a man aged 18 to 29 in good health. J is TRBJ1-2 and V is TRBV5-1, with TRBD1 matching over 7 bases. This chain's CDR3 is CASSPGTDAIWGYTF. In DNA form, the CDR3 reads TGCGCCAGCAGCCCGGGGACAGATGCAATATGGGGCTACACCTTC.